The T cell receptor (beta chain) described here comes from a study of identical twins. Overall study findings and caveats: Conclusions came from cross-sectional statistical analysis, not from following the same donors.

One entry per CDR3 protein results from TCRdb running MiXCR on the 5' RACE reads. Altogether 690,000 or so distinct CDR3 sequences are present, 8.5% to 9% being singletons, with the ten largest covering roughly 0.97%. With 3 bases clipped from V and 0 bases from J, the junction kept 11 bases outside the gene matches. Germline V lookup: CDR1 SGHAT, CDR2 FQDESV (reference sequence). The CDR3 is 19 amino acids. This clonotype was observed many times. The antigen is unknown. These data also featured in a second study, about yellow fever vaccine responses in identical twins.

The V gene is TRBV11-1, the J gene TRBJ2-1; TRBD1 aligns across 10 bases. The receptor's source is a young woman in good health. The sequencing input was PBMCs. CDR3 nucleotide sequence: TGTGCCAGCAGCTTTTCCGGGACAGGGGTCCCGAGCTCCTACAATGAGCAGTTCTTC. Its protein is CASSFSGTGVPSSYNEQFF.